What follows are 9 T cell receptor beta chains derived from one specimen sequenced in a study of read filtering for tumor transcriptome and immune sequencing. Molecular barcoded adaptors covering alpha/delta and beta/gamma chains were used on about 390 ng RNA. TCRdb reprocessed the reads with MiXCR, giving one entry per CDR3 protein. The table has over 15,000 distinct CDR3 sequences, approximately 24% seen once. The sample consisted of a population of CD138-negative cells sorted from bone marrow. These receptors were obtained from a donor at least 40 years old with multiple myeloma.

On this clonotype itself: A much larger clonotype is one base distant, so this may be a read error. This rearrangement joins TRBV2 to TRBJ2-1; the D is unclear. Looked up from germline, CDR1 is SNHLY and CDR2 is FYNNEI. This CDR3 is built from 10 residues. Here the CDR3 reads CASCVGFQLF. CDR3 coding DNA: TGTGCCAGCTGTGTCGGATTTCAACTCTTC.

The chain carries TRBV20-1 and TRBJ2-1; 7 bases map to TRBD2. The V segment lost 6 bases and the J segment 2 bases; nucleotides outside the gene matches: 13. Per the germline V gene, CDR1 is DFQATT and CDR2 is SNEGSKA (reference sequence). The CDR3 is 16 amino acids. The CDR3 protein is CSAAYRSGNTYNEQFF. The CDR3 bases are TGCAGTGCCGCTTACAGGAGCGGGAACACCTACAATGAGCAGTTCTTC.

This clonotype has more than one count but fewer than ten. A clone one base away is much larger, so this may be a read error. V usage is TRBV28 and J usage is TRBJ2-7; the D is unclear. The CDR3 covers 13 residues. Germline V gene sequence: CDR1 MDHEN, CDR2 SYDVKM. The CDR3 loop is CAGSGGNPYEQYF. CDR3 nucleotides: TGTGCCGGCAGTGGTGGAAATCCCTACGAGCAGTACTTC.

This clonotype appeared many times. The chain combines TRBV12-3 or TRBV12-4 with TRBJ1-1; D is perhaps TRBD1 (5 bases). The CDR3 length is 14 residues. The V gene lost 5 bases and the J gene lost 1 base, with 11 bases spanning the gap. CDR3 protein: CASSMGRGNTEAFF. DNA of the CDR3: TGTGCCAGCAGTATGGGGCGGGGGAACACTGAAGCTTTCTTT.

This chain uses TRBV18 with TRBJ2-1; 7 bases line up with TRBD2. The CDR3 is 16 amino acids. V was pared by 5 bases and J by 5 bases, with 12 bases of the junction left unmatched. Germline CDR1 reads KGHSH; CDR2 reads LQKENI. CDR3 residues: CASSTARASGNNEQFF. CDR3 nucleotide sequence: TGTGCCAGCTCAACGGCCCGGGCTAGCGGCAACAATGAGCAGTTCTTC.

This clonotype showed up just a few times. The chain is built from TRBV6-2 or TRBV6-3 and TRBJ2-7; D not certain. V lost 7 bases, J lost 6 bases, and 19 bases lay in between. The CDR3 has 14 residues. Germline V CDR1 and CDR2: MNHEY, SVGEGT. The CDR3 here is CASTYIPSGSEQYF. CDR3 DNA sequence: TGTGCCAGCACCTACATCCCGAGTGGGTCCGAGCAGTACTTC.

The sample holds a few counts of this clonotype. J is TRBJ2-7 and V is TRBV2; no clear D gene. CDR1 and CDR2 (germline): SNHLY, FYNNEI. The ends were cut back, 1 base at V and 0 bases at J, with 4 bases in the middle. The CDR3 has 13 residues. CDR3 in DNA: TGTGCCAGCAGTGAAGTCCCCTCCTACGAGCAGTACTTC. Translation: CASSEVPSYEQYF.

In regard to this clonotype: This clone may be a read error of a much larger clone one base away. The rearrangement uses TRBV7-9 and TRBJ1-1, with unresolved D. Trimming took 11 bases from V and 2 from J, leaving 9 bases between them. Germline V gene data show CDR1 as SEHNR and CDR2 as FQNEAQ (reference sequence). CDR3 length equals 11 residues. The CDR3 coding sequence is TGTGCCGGCTGGGGTAACACTGAAGCTTTCTTT. Protein: CAGWGNTEAFF.

This clonotype was counted a few times. J is TRBJ2-5 and V is TRBV20-1; D unclear. Germline V gene lookup returns CDR1 DFQATT and CDR2 SNEGSKA (reference sequence). CDR3 length equals 13 residues. V gave up 1 base and J gave up 2 bases, with 8 bases separating them. The CDR3 loop is CSARALGQETQYF. The CDR3 coding sequence is TGCAGTGCTAGAGCGTTGGGGCAAGAGACCCAGTACTTC.